The next 20 T cell receptor beta chains were all read from a single sample in a study of type 1 regulatory T cells. TCRdb reprocessed the reads with MiXCR, giving one entry per CDR3 protein. There are roughly 20,000 distinct CDR3 sequences in the sample; roughly a tenth occur only once, and more than 2.5% lies in the top ten. The material sequenced was CD4+ T cells, either the whole sample or a sorted fraction (not recorded which). All receptors come from a human donor in good health.

This clonotype was seen many times. The V call is TRBV18, the J call TRBJ1-6, with D tentatively TRBD1 (6 bases). The CDR3 is made up of 15 amino acids. Deletions cut 5 bases from V and 0 bases from J, with 8 bases between. Looked up from germline, CDR1 is KGHSH and CDR2 is LQKENI. The CDR3 protein is CASSAGASYNSPLHF. The CDR3 DNA follows: TGTGCCAGCTCAGCAGGGGCCTCCTATAATTCACCCCTCCACTTT.

The sample holds a few counts of this clonotype. The junction departs from the called germline gene at one end, perhaps through a read error. The chain employs TRBV18 and TRBJ2-1, with TRBD2 matching over 11 bases. Germline V lookup: CDR1 KGHSH, CDR2 LQKENI. The CDR3 runs to 15 residues. The CDR3 protein is CASSLLAGVTNEQLF. Here the CDR3 DNA reads TGTGCCAGCTCCCTACTAGCGGGAGTAACCAATGAGCAGCTCTTC.

This clonotype was observed many times. The J gene is TRBJ2-1, the V gene TRBV18; the match to TRBD2 covers 9 bases. V lost 1 base, J lost 7 bases, and 5 bases stayed unmatched. The CDR3 has 15 residues. Germline values: CDR1 KGHSH, CDR2 LQKENI. In DNA, the CDR3 is TGTGCCAGCTCACCACTAGCGGGAGCAGGGAATGAGCAGTTCTTC. This sequence encodes CASSPLAGAGNEQFF.

In this sample, this clonotype turned up a few times. The CDR3 here is CASNTGPGQFYEQYF. CDR3 nucleotide sequence: TGTGCCAGCAATACTGGGCCGGGACAGTTCTACGAGCAGTACTTC. V and J are TRBV21-1 and TRBJ2-7; the table gives TRBD1 as D, unverified against the DNA. TRBV21-1 is a listed pseudogene. The CDR3 runs 15 residues.

Judged by abundance, this clonotype is medium-sized. The chain recombines TRBV15 with TRBJ2-2; possible D gene TRBD2, 6 bases. The CDR3 is 14 residues long. Germline lookup yields CDR1 LNHNV and CDR2 YYDKDF (reference sequence). Between the trimmed V and J ends, which lost 0 bases and 9 bases, there was a span of 11 bases. CDR3 region: CATSRDVGGRELFF. CDR3 DNA: TGTGCCACCAGCAGAGACGTTGGGGGGAGGGAGCTGTTTTTT.

J is TRBJ1-4 and V is TRBV15; D may be TRBD1 (6 bases). Germline values: CDR1 LNHNV, CDR2 YYDKDF (reference sequence). Trimming removed 0 bases at V and 3 bases at J, with 11 bases between. The CDR3 loop spans 16 amino acids. In DNA form, the CDR3 reads TGTGCCACCAGCAGAGATGGGGGGGCGGCTAATGAAAAACTGTTTTTT. Amino acids: CATSRDGGAANEKLFF.

For this clonotype: A clone one base away is much larger, so this may be a read error. J is TRBJ1-2 and V is TRBV5-6; D is possibly TRBD1 (5 bases). Trimming took off 1 base at V and 6 bases at J, with 13 bases between the two ends. Germline values: CDR1 SGHDT, CDR2 YYEEEE. This CDR3 is built from 14 residues. The CDR3 region has the DNA TGTGCCAGCAGCTTGAAGAGACAGAGCCATGGCTACACCTTC. It encodes CASSLKRQSHGYTF.

This rearrangement joins TRBV20-1 to TRBJ2-1, with D possibly matching TRBD1 (5 bases). Trimming stripped 0 bases from V and 0 bases from J, with 9 bases between. Germline V gives CDR1 DFQATT, CDR2 SNEGSKA (reference sequence). This CDR3 contains 15 residues. Here the CDR3 reads CSARDLGVSYNEQFF. CDR3 nucleotides: TGCAGTGCTAGAGATCTAGGGGTCTCCTACAATGAGCAGTTCTTC.

This clonotype was counted between two and nine times. The genes are TRBV5-4 and TRBJ2-5, with TRBD1 as a possible D gene (5 bases). Per the germline V gene, CDR1 is SGHNT and CDR2 is YYREEE (reference sequence). The CDR3 totals 14 residues. V shed 5 bases and J shed 5 bases, with 16 bases lying between them. CDR3 DNA: TGTGCCAGCAGTCAGAGAGAAGGGGCCGAGACCCAGTACTTC. It codes for CASSQREGAETQYF. Full variable domain (rest looked up from reference TRBV5-4 and TRBJ2-5): ETGVTQSPTHLIKTRGQQVTLRCSSQSGHNTVSWYQQALGQGPQFIFQYYREEENGRGNFPPRFSGLQFPNYSSELNVNALELDDSALYLCASSQREGAETQYFGPGTRLLVL.

By sample share, this clonotype is medium-sized. This chain uses TRBV11-2 with TRBJ2-2, with TRBD2 identical over 7 bases. V was pared by 7 bases and J by 4 bases, with 6 bases of the junction left unmatched. The CDR3 runs 14 residues. Germline CDR1 SGHAT, CDR2 FQNNGV. The CDR3 spells CASTRDYFTGELFF. The CDR3 region has the DNA TGTGCCAGCACCCGGGACTACTTCACCGGGGAGCTGTTTTTT. Supplemented by reference TRBV11-2 and TRBJ2-2, the full variable domain reads EAGVAQSPRYKIIEKRQSVAFWCNPISGHATLYWYQQILGQGPKLLIQFQNNGVVDDSQLPKDRFSAERLKGVDSTLKIQPAKLEDSAVYLCASTRDYFTGELFFGEGSRLTVL.

This clonotype was counted between two and nine times. The chain joins TRBV5-1 to TRBJ1-6; 7 bases match TRBD1. Germline values: CDR1 SGHRS, CDR2 YFSETQ. The V segment lost 4 bases and the J segment 8 bases; nucleotides outside the gene matches: 9. The CDR3 covers 15 residues. In DNA, the CDR3 is TGCGCCAGCAGCGCACGGACAGGAAAAGATTCACCCCTCCACTTT. Its translation is CASSARTGKDSPLHF.

The chain has TRBV10-3 and TRBJ2-7, with 11 nucleotides matching TRBD2. Germline loops: CDR1 ENHRY, CDR2 SYGVKD. The CDR3 extends over 15 amino acids. The V gene end was trimmed by 0 bases and the J gene end by 2 bases; junction bases not matched to a gene: 0. Here the CDR3 reads CAISESTSGTYEQYF. In DNA form, the CDR3 reads TGTGCCATCAGTGAGTCGACTAGCGGGACCTACGAGCAGTACTTC.

The sample holds many counts of this clonotype. The chain carries TRBV5-1 and TRBJ2-1, with D possibly being TRBD1 or TRBD2 (5 bases each). The CDR3 contains 13 residues. V was trimmed by 5 bases and J by 4 bases, leaving 10 bases between them. The germline V gene encodes CDR1 SGHRS and CDR2 YFSETQ. The CDR3 here is CASRWDDYNEQFF. The CDR3 coding sequence is TGCGCCAGCAGGTGGGACGATTACAATGAGCAGTTCTTC. Looking up the rest from reference TRBV5-1 and TRBJ2-1 gives the full variable domain: KAGVTQTPRYLIKTRGQQVTLSCSPISGHRSVSWYQQTPGQGLQFLFEYFSETQRNKGNFPGRFSGRQFSNSRSEMNVSTLELGDSALYLCASRWDDYNEQFFGPGTRLTVL.

The chain has TRBV20-1 and TRBJ2-5; D unclear. Germline values: CDR1 DFQATT, CDR2 SNEGSKA (reference sequence). Trimming pared 6 bases from V and 5 bases from J, leaving 7 bases between. This CDR3 is 10 amino acids long. The CDR3 region has the DNA TGCAGTGCCGCCCAGGAGACCCAGTACTTC. This translates into CSAAQETQYF.

By share, this clonotype counts as medium-sized (0.01 to 0.1%). The chain employs TRBV13 and TRBJ2-1; D is perhaps TRBD2 (5 bases). The V end lost 7 bases, the J end lost 0 bases, and 10 bases lay between the germline ends. The CDR3 is made up of 14 amino acids. Germline V gene sequence: CDR1 PRHDT, CDR2 FYEKMQ (reference sequence). CDR3 nucleotides: TGTGCCAGCAAGAGGGAGAGCTCCTACAATGAGCAGTTCTTC. Translation: CASKRESSYNEQFF. Full variable domain (rest looked up from reference TRBV13 and TRBJ2-1): AAGVIQSPRHLIKEKRETATLKCYPIPRHDTVYWYQQGPGQDPQFLISFYEKMQSDKGSIPDRFSAQQFSDYHSELNMSSLELGDSALYFCASKRESSYNEQFFGPGTRLTVL.

This clonotype has a count of ten or more. The chain carries TRBV24-1 and TRBJ2-3, with 9 bases matching TRBD2. The V gene's germline CDR1 is KGHDR and CDR2 SFDVKD. The ends lost 4 bases at V and 5 bases at J; junction bases unmatched: 9. The CDR3 covers 16 residues. The CDR3 here is CATSEPLAGKGDTQYF. The CDR3, as DNA: TGTGCCACCAGTGAACCACTAGCGGGTAAAGGAGATACGCAGTATTTT.

Sample share makes this clonotype medium-sized. The V gene is TRBV18, the J gene TRBJ2-2, with 7 bases matching TRBD1. The CDR3 sequence is 15 residues long. J gave up 4 bases and V 3 bases, and 5 bases lay outside the gene matches. The germline V gene has CDR1 KGHSH and CDR2 LQKENI. The CDR3 loop is CASSPIRQGTGELFF. CDR3 in DNA: TGTGCCAGCTCACCGATACGACAGGGCACCGGGGAGCTGTTTTTT.

Ten or more counts support this clonotype. The chain uses TRBV9 and TRBJ2-1, with D unresolved. The V end was cut by 4 bases, the J end by 2 bases, with 10 bases between. Germline assignment: CDR1 SGDLS and CDR2 YYNGEE. The CDR3 length is 14 residues. CDR3 coding DNA: TGTGCCAGCAGCTTTCGGGCGACCTACAATGAGCAGTTCTTC. Translating gives CASSFRATYNEQFF.

This clonotype was seen at least ten times. V gene TRBV19 combines with J gene TRBJ1-1; D is ambiguous. The CDR3 contains 13 residues. Trimming left V 3 bases short and J 6 bases short, with 11 bases between. In germline, CDR1 is LNHDA, CDR2 SQIVND (reference sequence). The CDR3 bases are TGTGCCAGTAGTATCCCCGGGAGGGCTGAAGCTTTCTTT. Translation gives CASSIPGRAEAFF.

The genes are TRBV19 and TRBJ2-7; D might be TRBD1 (5 bases). The CDR3 loop spans 13 amino acids. The V end was cut by 2 bases, the J end by 6 bases, with 11 bases between. CDR1 LNHDA and CDR2 SQIVND come from the germline V gene (reference sequence). CDR3 bases: TGTGCCAGTAGTATACAGGGTTTCGGCGAGCAGTACTTC. Its translation is CASSIQGFGEQYF.